Listed below are T cell receptor beta chains from one sample, sequenced in a study of regulatory T cells in long-lasting Graves disease. TCRdb processed the multiplex PCR reads anew with MiXCR; each CDR3 protein has one entry. Among fewer than 600,000 distinct CDR3 sequences listed, approximately 22% were seen once. This material consisted of peripheral blood mononuclear cells (PBMCs), taken when the disease was refractory, from a patient treated with antithyroid drugs. All receptors come from a female donor with Graves disease. CDR3s leave out the opening cysteine and the closing phenylalanine or tryptophan. Each record gives: J gene, D gene, V gene, CDR3 protein. D genes are given only for firm matches.

TRBJ1-1 - TRBV5-1 ASSLGQGSGTEAS
TRBJ1-2 TRBD1 TRBV7-8 ASSSSAGTESLYGYT
TRBJ2-5 TRBD2 TRBV7-2 ASSLGASGGIFQETQY
TRBJ2-7 - TRBV28 ASSLGGDEQC
TRBJ2-4 - TRBV7-9 ASSPGGGTKNIQY
TRBJ2-7 - TRBV19 ASSISDYEQY
TRBJ1-1 - TRBV20-1 SARGGTEAF
TRBJ2-7 TRBD1 TRBV7-2 ASRRDRGDYEQY
TRBJ1-1 TRBD1 TRBV10-3 AITRTGMNTEAF
TRBJ1-3 TRBD1 TRBV7-2 ASSLGFGTGASYTIY
TRBJ2-5 - TRBV4-1 ASSPLLRKGRETQY
TRBJ2-1 - TRBV7-9 ASSSPDLSSYNEQF
TRBJ1-3 TRBD1 TRBV29-1 SAGQGHSGNTIY
TRBJ2-7 - TRBV13 ASSLSLRSSSYEQY
TRBJ2-5 - TRBV6-1 ASSPGSRQETQY
TRBJ2-3 - TRBV7-9 ASGREYTQY
TRBJ1-2 - TRBV28 ASSTELRYGYT
TRBJ2-7 - TRBV6-1 ASRGFKAGTRESYEQY
TRBJ1-4 - TRBV15 ATSSGPDEKLF
TRBJ2-5 - TRBV7-2 ASSPSSSAQETQY
TRBJ1-2 - TRBV6-1 ASRDSSDYGYT
TRBJ2-3 - TRBV10-3 AISDGIGIRSTDTQY
TRBJ2-2 TRBD1 TRBV12-3/TRBV12-4 ASSSRTGGTGELF
TRBJ2-7 TRBD1 TRBV7-9 ASSYPGTDEQY
TRBJ1-6 - TRBV2 ASSEAQGAARYRSPLH
TRBJ2-5 - TRBV20-1 SAGREETQY
TRBJ2-2 - TRBV30 AWRPRGTGELF
TRBJ1-2 - TRBV10-3 AILDSNGQMEGYT
TRBJ2-6 - TRBV28 ASREGSGANVLT
TRBJ1-5 - TRBV20-1 SAGAKGSAHSNQPQH
TRBJ1-5 - TRBV15 ATSRGMTGTAGLQPQH
TRBJ2-5 TRBD2 TRBV20-1 SASPTSGVGQTQY
TRBJ1-4 - TRBV6-1 ASSRGTATNEKLF
TRBJ1-1 - TRBV20-1 SAIGTREGAEAF
TRBJ1-4 - TRBV28 ASSLAGKRHEKLF
TRBJ2-7 - TRBV11-1 ASSYRLGYEQY